This T cell receptor (beta chain) derives from a study of blood T cell repertoires in COVID-19. Study at large: Italy, Spain and the United States were the sources of the convalescent and acute COVID-19 samples. The analysed material was cDNA or gDNA that came from T cells, B-cell-depleted T cells, or PBMCs.

Seattle cases were enrolled at active infection and followed longitudinally. As processed by the authors: Estimates of nucleated cell counts were drawn from the amplification of reference gene primers. Method: immunoSEQ multiplex PCR; TCRdb's copy keeps in-frame clones and lacks some. That table is the source of V, J and clone size, and D and trimming were worked out from the DNA. The table records over 150,000 clones, roughly 94% of them present only once. Sequencing input: peripheral blood. The clonotype was recovered from a man under 40 with COVID-19, enrolled during active disease.

The CDR3 region has the DNA TGTGCCATCAGTGGTACAGGGAGGGTGAGCACTGAAGCTTTCTTT. It codes for CAISGTGRVSTEAFF. The chain carries TRBV10-3 and TRBJ1-1; possibly TRBD1 for D (6 bases). Trimming took off 4 bases at V and 4 bases at J, with 16 bases between the two ends. From germline, CDR1 is ENHRY and CDR2 SYGVKD. The length of the CDR3 is 15 residues.